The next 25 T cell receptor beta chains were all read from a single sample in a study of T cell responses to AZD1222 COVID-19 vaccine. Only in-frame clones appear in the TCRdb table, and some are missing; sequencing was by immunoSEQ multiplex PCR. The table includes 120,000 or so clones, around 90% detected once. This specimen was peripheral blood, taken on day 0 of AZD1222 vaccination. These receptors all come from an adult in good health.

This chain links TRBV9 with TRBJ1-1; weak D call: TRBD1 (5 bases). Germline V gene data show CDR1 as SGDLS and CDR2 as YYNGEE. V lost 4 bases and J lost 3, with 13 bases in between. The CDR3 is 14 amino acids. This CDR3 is CASSPGGVDTEAFF. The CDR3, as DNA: TGTGCCAGCAGCCCCGGGGGGGTGGACACTGAAGCTTTCTTT.

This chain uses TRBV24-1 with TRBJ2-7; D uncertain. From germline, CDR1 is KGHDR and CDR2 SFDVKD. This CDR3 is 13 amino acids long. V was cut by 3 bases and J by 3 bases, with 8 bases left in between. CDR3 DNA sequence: TGTGCCACCAGTGATGCCCAGCGCTACGAGCAGTACTTC. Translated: CATSDAQRYEQYF.

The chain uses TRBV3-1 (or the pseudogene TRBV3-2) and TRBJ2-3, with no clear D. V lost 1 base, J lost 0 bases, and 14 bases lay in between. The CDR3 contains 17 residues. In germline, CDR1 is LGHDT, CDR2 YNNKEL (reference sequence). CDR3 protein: CASSQGLGPVSTDTQYF. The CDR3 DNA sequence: TGTGCCAGCAGCCAAGGTTTAGGCCCTGTTAGCACAGATACGCAGTATTTT.

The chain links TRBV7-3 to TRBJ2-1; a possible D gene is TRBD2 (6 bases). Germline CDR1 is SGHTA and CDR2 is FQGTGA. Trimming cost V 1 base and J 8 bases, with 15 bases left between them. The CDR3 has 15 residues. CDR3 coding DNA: TGTGCCAGCAGCTTAAGCGGGGAGAGGGTATATGAGCAGTTCTTC. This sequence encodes CASSLSGERVYEQFF.

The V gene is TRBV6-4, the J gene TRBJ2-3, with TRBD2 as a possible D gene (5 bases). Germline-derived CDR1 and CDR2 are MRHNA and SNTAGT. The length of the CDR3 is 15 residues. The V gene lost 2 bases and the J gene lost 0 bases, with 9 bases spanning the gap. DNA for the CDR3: TGTGCCAGCAGTGACGGGAGCGGAAGCACAGATACGCAGTATTTT. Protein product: CASSDGSGSTDTQYF.

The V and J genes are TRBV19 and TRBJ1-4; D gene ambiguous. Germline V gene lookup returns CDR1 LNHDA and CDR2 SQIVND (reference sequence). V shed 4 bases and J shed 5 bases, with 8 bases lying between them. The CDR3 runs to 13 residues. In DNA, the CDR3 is TGTGCCAGTAGTAGGCAAGTCAATGAAAAACTGTTTTTT. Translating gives CASSRQVNEKLFF.

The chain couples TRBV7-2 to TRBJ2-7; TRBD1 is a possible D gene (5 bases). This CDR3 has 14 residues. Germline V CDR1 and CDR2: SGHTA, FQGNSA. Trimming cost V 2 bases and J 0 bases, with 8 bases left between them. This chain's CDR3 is CASSLMDNSYEQYF. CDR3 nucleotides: TGTGCCAGCAGCTTAATGGACAACTCCTACGAGCAGTACTTC.

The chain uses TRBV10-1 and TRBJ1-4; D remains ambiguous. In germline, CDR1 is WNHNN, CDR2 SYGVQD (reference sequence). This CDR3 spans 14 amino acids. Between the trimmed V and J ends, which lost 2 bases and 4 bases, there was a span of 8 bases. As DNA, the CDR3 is TGCGCCAGCAGTGAGAACAGCTTTAATGAAAAACTGTTTTTT. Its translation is CASSENSFNEKLFF.

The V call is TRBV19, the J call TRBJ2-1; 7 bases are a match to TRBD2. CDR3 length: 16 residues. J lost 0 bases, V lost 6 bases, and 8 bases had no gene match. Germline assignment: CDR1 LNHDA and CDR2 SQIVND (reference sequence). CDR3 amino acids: CASSRVGTNSYNEQFF. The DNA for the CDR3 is TGTGCCAGTAGCCGCGTCGGGACTAACTCCTACAATGAGCAGTTCTTC.

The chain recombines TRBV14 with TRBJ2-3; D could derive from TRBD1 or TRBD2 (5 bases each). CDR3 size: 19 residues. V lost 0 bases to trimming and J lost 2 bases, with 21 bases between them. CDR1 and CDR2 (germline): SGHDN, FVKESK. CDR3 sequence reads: CASSQDSRDGRFNTDTQYF. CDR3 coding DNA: TGTGCCAGCAGCCAAGATTCCCGGGACGGGCGATTTAACACAGATACGCAGTATTTT. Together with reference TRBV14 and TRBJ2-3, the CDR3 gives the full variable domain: EAGVTQFPSHSVIEKGQTVTLRCDPISGHDNLYWYRRVMGKEIKFLLHFVKESKQDESGMPNNRFLAERTGGTYSTLKVQPAELEDSGVYFCASSQDSRDGRFNTDTQYFGPGTRLTVL.

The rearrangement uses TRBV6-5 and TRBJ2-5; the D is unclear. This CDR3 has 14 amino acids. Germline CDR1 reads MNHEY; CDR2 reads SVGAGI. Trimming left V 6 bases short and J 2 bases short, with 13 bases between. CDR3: CASRGGGSQETQYF. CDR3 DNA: TGTGCCAGCAGAGGTGGTGGCAGTCAAGAGACCCAGTACTTC.

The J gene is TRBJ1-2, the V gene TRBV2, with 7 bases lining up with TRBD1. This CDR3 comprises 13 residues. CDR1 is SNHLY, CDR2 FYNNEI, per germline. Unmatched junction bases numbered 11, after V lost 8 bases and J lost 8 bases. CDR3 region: CASGGETGRGYTF. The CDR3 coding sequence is TGTGCCAGCGGTGGGGAGACAGGGCGGGGCTACACCTTC. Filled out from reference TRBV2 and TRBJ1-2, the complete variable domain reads EPEVTQTPSHQVTQMGQEVILRCVPISNHLYFYWYRQILGQKVEFLVSFYNNEISEKSEIFDDQFSVERPDGSNFTLKIRSTKLEDSAMYFCASGGETGRGYTFGSGTRLTVV.

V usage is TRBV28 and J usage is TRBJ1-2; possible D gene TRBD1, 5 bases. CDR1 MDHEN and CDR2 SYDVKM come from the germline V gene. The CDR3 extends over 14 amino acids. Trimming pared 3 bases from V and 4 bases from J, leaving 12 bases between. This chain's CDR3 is CASSLGGSGYGYTF. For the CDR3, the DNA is TGTGCCAGCAGTTTGGGGGGGTCGGGCTATGGCTACACCTTC.

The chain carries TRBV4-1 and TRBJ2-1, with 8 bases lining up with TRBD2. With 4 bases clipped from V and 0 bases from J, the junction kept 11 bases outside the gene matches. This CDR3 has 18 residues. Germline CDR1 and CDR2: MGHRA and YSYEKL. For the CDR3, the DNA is TGCGCCAGCAGCCCAGGGTCCGGGAGGGCCAGCTCCTACAATGAGCAGTTCTTC. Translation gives CASSPGSGRASSYNEQFF.

CDR3 in amino acids: CASSLAGNEQFF. Written as DNA, the CDR3 is TGTGCCAGCAGCTTGGCAGGGAATGAGCAGTTCTTC. The chain joins TRBV5-4 to TRBJ2-1; D is perhaps TRBD1 (5 bases). Trimming removed 0 bases at V and 7 bases at J, with 5 bases between. Germline loops: CDR1 SGHNT, CDR2 YYREEE (reference sequence). There are 12 residues in the CDR3.

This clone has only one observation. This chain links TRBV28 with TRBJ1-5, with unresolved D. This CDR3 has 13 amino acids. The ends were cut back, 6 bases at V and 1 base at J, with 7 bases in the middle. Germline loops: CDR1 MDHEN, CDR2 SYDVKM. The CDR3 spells CASRTASNQPQHF. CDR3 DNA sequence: TGTGCCAGCAGAACAGCCAGCAATCAGCCCCAGCATTTT.

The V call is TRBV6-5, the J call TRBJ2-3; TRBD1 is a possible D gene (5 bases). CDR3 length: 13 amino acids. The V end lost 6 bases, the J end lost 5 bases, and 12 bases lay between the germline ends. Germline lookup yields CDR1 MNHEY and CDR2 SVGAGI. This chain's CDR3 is CASSDQGGDTQYF. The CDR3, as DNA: TGTGCCAGCAGCGATCAGGGTGGAGATACGCAGTATTTT.

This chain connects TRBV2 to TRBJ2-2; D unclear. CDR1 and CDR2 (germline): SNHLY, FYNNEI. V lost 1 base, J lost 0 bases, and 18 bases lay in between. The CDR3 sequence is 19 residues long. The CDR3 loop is CASSEGFTTLYTNTGELFF. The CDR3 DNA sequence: TGTGCCAGCAGTGAAGGGTTCACTACCTTGTACACGAACACCGGGGAGCTGTTTTTT.

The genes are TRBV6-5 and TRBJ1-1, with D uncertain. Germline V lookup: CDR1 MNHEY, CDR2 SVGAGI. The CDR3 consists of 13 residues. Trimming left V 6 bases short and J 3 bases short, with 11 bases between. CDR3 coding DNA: TGTGCCAGCAGCCCACGACAAGACACTGAAGCTTTCTTT. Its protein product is CASSPRQDTEAFF.

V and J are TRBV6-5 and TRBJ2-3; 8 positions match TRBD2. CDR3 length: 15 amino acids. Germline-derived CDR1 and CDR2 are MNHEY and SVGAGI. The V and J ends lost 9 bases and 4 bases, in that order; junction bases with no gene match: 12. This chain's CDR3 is CARGPSAGEADTQYF. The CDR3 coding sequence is TGTGCCAGAGGCCCTTCAGCGGGAGAGGCAGATACGCAGTATTTT.

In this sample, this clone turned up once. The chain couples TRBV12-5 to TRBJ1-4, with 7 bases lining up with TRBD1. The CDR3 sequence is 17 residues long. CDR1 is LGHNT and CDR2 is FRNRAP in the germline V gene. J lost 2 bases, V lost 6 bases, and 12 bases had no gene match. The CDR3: CASGHRGSMATNEKLFF. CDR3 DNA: TGTGCTAGTGGACACAGGGGATCCATGGCGACTAATGAAAAACTGTTTTTT.

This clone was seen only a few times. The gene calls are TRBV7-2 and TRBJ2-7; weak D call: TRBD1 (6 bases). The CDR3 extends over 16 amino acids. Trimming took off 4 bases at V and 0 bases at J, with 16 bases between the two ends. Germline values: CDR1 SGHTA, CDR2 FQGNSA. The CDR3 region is CASSSRQVPTSYEQYF. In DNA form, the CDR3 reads TGTGCCAGCAGCTCCAGACAGGTACCGACCTCCTACGAGCAGTACTTC.

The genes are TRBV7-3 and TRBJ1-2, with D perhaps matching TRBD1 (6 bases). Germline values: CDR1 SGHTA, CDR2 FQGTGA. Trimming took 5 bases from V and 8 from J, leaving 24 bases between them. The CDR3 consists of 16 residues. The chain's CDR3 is CASSPSGAGESGGYTF. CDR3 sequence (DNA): TGTGCCAGCAGCCCCTCCGGGGCAGGGGAATCAGGAGGCTACACCTTC.

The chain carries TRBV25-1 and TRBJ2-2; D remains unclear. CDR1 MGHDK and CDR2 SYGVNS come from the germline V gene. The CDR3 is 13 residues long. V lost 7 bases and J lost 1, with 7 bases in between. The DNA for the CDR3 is TGTGCCAGCACCTCCAAGAACACCGGGGAGCTGTTTTTT. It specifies CASTSKNTGELFF.

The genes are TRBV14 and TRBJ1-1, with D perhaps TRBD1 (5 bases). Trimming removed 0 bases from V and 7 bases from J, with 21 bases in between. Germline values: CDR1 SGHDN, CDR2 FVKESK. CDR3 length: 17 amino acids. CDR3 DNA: TGTGCCAGCAGCCAAGATAATCGAAACTATAAGGGGAGTGAAGCTTTCTTT. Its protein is CASSQDNRNYKGSEAFF.